This TCR beta chain was retrieved from a study of radiotherapy plus CTLA-4 blockade in lung cancer. At the level of the study: Objective responses arose in approximately 20% of patients, and roughly 31% experienced disease control. Study outcomes and limitations: Clones derived from tumor TCRs expanded in blood after radiotherapy plus ipilimumab. Early clone dynamics of blood T cells, plus interferon-beta, reportedly predicted response best.

Sequencing used immunoSEQ multiplex PCR; TCRdb keeps in-frame clones, though not all of them. The sample has some 73,000 clones, around 81% seen once. Germline V CDR1 and CDR2: MDHEN, SYDVKM. This CDR3 has 15 residues. As to this clone: Antigen: not known. A read error may account for a junction end that differs from germline.

CTLA-4 blockade with ipilimumab, together with focal radiation, was given to patients with chemo-refractory metastatic non-small-cell lung cancer. The clonotype originates from a human donor with non-small cell lung cancer whose response to radiotherapy plus ipilimumab could not be evaluated. Some clones in this sample may be carry-over from other donors' samples. This chain joins TRBV28 and TRBJ1-3, with TRBD1 matching over 7 bases. The input for sequencing was peripheral blood, taken from a patient treated with radiotherapy plus ipilimumab. In nucleotides, the CDR3 is TGTGCCAACAGTTCACAGGGGATATATGGAAACACCATATATTTT. This encodes CANSSQGIYGNTIYF.